The clone carrying this TCR beta chain was counted a few times. What it recognizes is unknown. Enrolled hyperthyroidism patients had a new diagnosis, a duration under 2 months, and an age of 18 to 65. The sample comes from a study of Graves' ophthalmopathy and Graves' hyperthyroidism. Regarding the study as a whole: A majority of expanded thyroid clonotypes exceeding 0.001 frequency were likewise present in blood.

Amplification of TCR beta CDR3 regions used RNA transcripts. First-round RT-PCR with HTBI primers preceded a second-round multiplex PCR. MiXCR, run by TCRdb on the multiplex PCR reads, gives a single entry per CDR3 protein. Of over a million distinct CDR3 sequences in the sample, 35% to 40% are singletons; the top ten hold 11%. V gave up 5 bases and J gave up 5 bases, with 15 bases separating them. In germline, CDR1 is SGHAT, CDR2 FQNNGV. There are 14 residues in the CDR3. The V and J genes are TRBV11-2 and TRBJ1-1; no firm D call. This sequence was found in an adult man with Graves' hyperthyroidism. Sequenced input: peripheral blood or thyroid tissue (not recorded which). The CDR3 sequence: CASSTWILVTEAFF. The CDR3 nucleotides are TGTGCCAGCAGCACATGGATACTGGTGACTGAAGCTTTCTTT.